This TCR beta chain is from a study of shared clonotypes between healthy human individuals. General study findings and limits: Blood alone was sampled, and tissue repertoires likely differ.

V dropped 8 bases and J dropped 0 bases, with 7 bases sitting between them. Germline-derived CDR1 and CDR2 are WNHNN and SYGVQD (reference sequence). This CDR3 is 13 amino acids long. Sequencing used immunoSEQ multiplex PCR; TCRdb keeps in-frame clones, though not all of them. Found here are 550,000 to 850,000 clones, roughly 72% of them singletons; the top ten hold about 1.8%. In regard to this clone: Its antigen is still unknown.

The origin of this receptor is a woman between 25 and 40 years old in good health. The chain links TRBV10-1 to TRBJ2-2; perhaps D is TRBD1 or TRBD2 (5 bases each). The sample taken for sequencing was memory CD4+ T cells sorted from blood. Subset described: CD45RA-negative fraction. The CDR3 is CASGDPNTGELFF. Written as DNA, the CDR3 is TGCGCCAGCGGGGACCCGAACACCGGGGAGCTGTTTTTT.